The rows below give T cell receptor beta chains drawn from one sample of a study of blood T cell repertoires in COVID-19. Repertoires were generated with immunoSEQ multiplex PCR, while TCRdb's copy carries only in-frame clones and drops some. The sample includes 150,000 to 200,000 clones, 89% of them seen just once. Sample: PBMCs or T cells enriched from blood (not recorded which). Receptors originate from a woman aged 18 to 35 who had recovered from COVID-19. CDR3s include the opening cysteine and the closing phenylalanine or tryptophan. A D gene is named only where the DNA matches it firmly. Only part of the rows carry a size: once, few, many, or a class if the clone is expanded.

v_gene	abundance	d_gene	j_gene	CDR3aa	CDR3nt
TRBV5-4	-	-	TRBJ1-1	CASSLEGAGEAFF	TGTGCCAGCAGCTTGGAAGGGGCCGGGGAAGCTTTCTTT
TRBV5-1	-	TRBD2	TRBJ2-3	CASGAGVGADTQYF	TGCGCCAGCGGAGCGGGAGTAGGGGCAGATACGCAGTATTTT
TRBV28	-	-	TRBJ2-1	CASSLSFHNEQFF	TGTGCCAGCAGTTTATCTTTCCACAATGAGCAGTTCTTC
TRBV30	-	TRBD2	TRBJ2-1	CAWSRLAGVGSYNEQFF	TGTGCCTGGAGTAGGCTAGCGGGAGTGGGCTCCTACAATGAGCAGTTCTTC
TRBV24-1	-	TRBD1	TRBJ1-1	CATSASTGDAEAFF	TGTGCCACCAGTGCCTCGACAGGGGATGCTGAAGCTTTCTTT
TRBV3-1/TRBV3-2	-	TRBD2	TRBJ2-1	CASSHERTSGHNEQFF	TGTGCCAGCAGCCATGAGAGGACTAGCGGACACAATGAGCAGTTCTTC
TRBV5-8	-	TRBD1	TRBJ2-7	CASKRAGQGPYEQYF	TGTGCCAGTAAACGGGCGGGACAGGGACCTTACGAGCAGTACTTC
TRBV13	-	TRBD2	TRBJ2-1	CASSLSRPTSGSAYNEQFF	TGTGCCAGCAGCTTATCCCGACCGACTAGCGGGAGCGCCTACAATGAGCAGTTCTTC
TRBV19	-	TRBD1	TRBJ2-2	CASNPDRVAGELFF	TGTGCCAGTAATCCCGACAGGGTGGCCGGGGAGCTGTTTTTT
TRBV10-3	-	TRBD1	TRBJ1-2	CAISDERGRGPFYGYTF	TGTGCCATCAGTGATGAGAGGGGGCGCGGGCCTTTCTATGGCTACACCTTC
TRBV6-6	once	-	TRBJ2-1	CASSYGAGSYNEQFF	TGTGCCAGCAGTTATGGGGCCGGGTCCTACAATGAGCAGTTCTTC
TRBV5-4	-	-	TRBJ2-7	CASSLMGQNYEQYF	TGTGCCAGCAGCTTGATGGGACAAAACTACGAGCAGTACTTC
TRBV6-5	-	-	TRBJ1-2	CASSPLPPNYGYTF	TGTGCCAGCAGTCCTCTTCCCCCGAACTATGGCTACACCTTC
TRBV7-9	-	TRBD2	TRBJ2-7	CASSPGTSGFSYEQYF	TGTGCCAGCAGCCCCGGGACTAGCGGGTTCTCCTACGAGCAGTACTTC
TRBV18	once	-	TRBJ1-1	CASSPPWGQNTEAFF	TGTGCCAGCTCACCACCTTGGGGACAAAACACTGAAGCTTTCTTT
TRBV30	few	-	TRBJ2-7	CAWSVLREQYF	TGTGCCTGGAGTGTGCTCAGAGAGCAGTACTTC
TRBV5-1	-	TRBD2	TRBJ2-5	CASSVSGSVETQYF	TGCGCCAGCAGCGTTAGCGGGAGTGTGGAGACCCAGTACTTC
TRBV10-2	-	-	TRBJ1-1	CASSDRGGLNTEAFF	TGCGCCAGCAGTGATCGGGGGGGTCTTAACACTGAAGCTTTCTTT
TRBV9	-	TRBD2	TRBJ2-1	CASSGTSGRLGDEQFF	TGTGCCAGCAGCGGAACTAGCGGGAGATTAGGGGATGAGCAGTTCTTC
TRBV5-1	-	-	TRBJ1-1	CASSPSAGLGVMNTEAFF	TGCGCCAGCAGCCCAAGCGCCGGGTTAGGTGTCATGAACACTGAAGCTTTCTTT
TRBV3-1/TRBV3-2	-	TRBD1	TRBJ2-7	CASSQGTGEQYEQYF	TGTGCCAGCAGCCAGGGGACAGGGGAGCAGTACGAGCAGTACTTC
TRBV2	-	TRBD1	TRBJ2-1	CASSGRSGTGFGEQFF	TGTGCCAGCAGTGGTCGATCCGGGACAGGGTTCGGGGAGCAGTTCTTC
TRBV15	-	-	TRBJ2-5	CATSRDFNTIWETQYF	TGTGCCACCAGCAGAGATTTCAATACAATCTGGGAGACCCAGTACTTC
TRBV15	-	-	TRBJ1-5	CATSRDRSNQPQHF	TGTGCCACCAGCAGAGATCGGAGCAATCAGCCCCAGCATTTT
TRBV6-5	-	-	TRBJ2-2	CASSSVLNTGELFF	TGTGCCAGCAGTTCGGTCTTGAACACCGGGGAGCTGTTTTTT
TRBV6-6	-	TRBD1	TRBJ2-3	CATRLQGNPRTDTQYF	TGTGCCACCAGATTACAGGGGAACCCGCGCACAGATACGCAGTATTTT
TRBV28	-	-	TRBJ2-3	CASSLSGRRADTQYF	TGTGCCAGCAGTTTATCCGGGAGAAGGGCTGATACGCAGTATTTT
TRBV5-1	-	-	TRBJ1-2	CASSLGVGRNGYTF	TGCGCCAGCAGCTTGGGCGTGGGGCGCAATGGCTACACCTTC
TRBV6-5	-	-	TRBJ1-2	CASSYGRTQGRYTF	TGTGCCAGCAGTTACGGACGCACGCAGGGGCGCTACACCTTC
TRBV5-4	-	TRBD2	TRBJ2-3	CASSLDFGTSGRGDTQYF	TGTGCCAGCAGCTTGGACTTTGGTACTAGCGGGAGAGGGGATACGCAGTATTTT
TRBV15	-	TRBD1	TRBJ2-1	CATGRRQGVRYEQFF	TGTGCCACCGGACGCCGGCAGGGGGTGAGGTATGAGCAGTTCTTC
TRBV11-2	-	-	TRBJ1-1	CASSPDTGRAFF	TGTGCCAGCAGCCCGGACACCGGCCGAGCTTTCTTT
TRBV18	-	-	TRBJ2-5	CASSPGFEETQYF	TGTGCCAGCTCACCGGGCTTTGAAGAGACCCAGTACTTC
TRBV19	-	-	TRBJ2-3	CASSIGAPLDTQYF	TGTGCCAGTAGTATAGGAGCTCCTTTGGATACGCAGTATTTT
TRBV18	-	-	TRBJ2-5	CASSPRDLGPETQYF	TGTGCCAGCTCCCCAAGGGACTTGGGCCCCGAGACCCAGTACTTC
TRBV5-1	-	TRBD1	TRBJ2-7	CASSLTGQVYEQYF	TGCGCCAGCAGCTTGACGGGACAGGTCTACGAGCAGTACTTC
TRBV15	-	-	TRBJ2-5	CATSVRRGPQETQYF	TGTGCCACCAGCGTACGGCGGGGGCCGCAAGAGACCCAGTACTTC
TRBV5-4	once	TRBD2	TRBJ2-5	CASSLTGGRGETQYF	TGTGCCAGCAGCTTGACGGGAGGGCGGGGGGAGACCCAGTACTTC